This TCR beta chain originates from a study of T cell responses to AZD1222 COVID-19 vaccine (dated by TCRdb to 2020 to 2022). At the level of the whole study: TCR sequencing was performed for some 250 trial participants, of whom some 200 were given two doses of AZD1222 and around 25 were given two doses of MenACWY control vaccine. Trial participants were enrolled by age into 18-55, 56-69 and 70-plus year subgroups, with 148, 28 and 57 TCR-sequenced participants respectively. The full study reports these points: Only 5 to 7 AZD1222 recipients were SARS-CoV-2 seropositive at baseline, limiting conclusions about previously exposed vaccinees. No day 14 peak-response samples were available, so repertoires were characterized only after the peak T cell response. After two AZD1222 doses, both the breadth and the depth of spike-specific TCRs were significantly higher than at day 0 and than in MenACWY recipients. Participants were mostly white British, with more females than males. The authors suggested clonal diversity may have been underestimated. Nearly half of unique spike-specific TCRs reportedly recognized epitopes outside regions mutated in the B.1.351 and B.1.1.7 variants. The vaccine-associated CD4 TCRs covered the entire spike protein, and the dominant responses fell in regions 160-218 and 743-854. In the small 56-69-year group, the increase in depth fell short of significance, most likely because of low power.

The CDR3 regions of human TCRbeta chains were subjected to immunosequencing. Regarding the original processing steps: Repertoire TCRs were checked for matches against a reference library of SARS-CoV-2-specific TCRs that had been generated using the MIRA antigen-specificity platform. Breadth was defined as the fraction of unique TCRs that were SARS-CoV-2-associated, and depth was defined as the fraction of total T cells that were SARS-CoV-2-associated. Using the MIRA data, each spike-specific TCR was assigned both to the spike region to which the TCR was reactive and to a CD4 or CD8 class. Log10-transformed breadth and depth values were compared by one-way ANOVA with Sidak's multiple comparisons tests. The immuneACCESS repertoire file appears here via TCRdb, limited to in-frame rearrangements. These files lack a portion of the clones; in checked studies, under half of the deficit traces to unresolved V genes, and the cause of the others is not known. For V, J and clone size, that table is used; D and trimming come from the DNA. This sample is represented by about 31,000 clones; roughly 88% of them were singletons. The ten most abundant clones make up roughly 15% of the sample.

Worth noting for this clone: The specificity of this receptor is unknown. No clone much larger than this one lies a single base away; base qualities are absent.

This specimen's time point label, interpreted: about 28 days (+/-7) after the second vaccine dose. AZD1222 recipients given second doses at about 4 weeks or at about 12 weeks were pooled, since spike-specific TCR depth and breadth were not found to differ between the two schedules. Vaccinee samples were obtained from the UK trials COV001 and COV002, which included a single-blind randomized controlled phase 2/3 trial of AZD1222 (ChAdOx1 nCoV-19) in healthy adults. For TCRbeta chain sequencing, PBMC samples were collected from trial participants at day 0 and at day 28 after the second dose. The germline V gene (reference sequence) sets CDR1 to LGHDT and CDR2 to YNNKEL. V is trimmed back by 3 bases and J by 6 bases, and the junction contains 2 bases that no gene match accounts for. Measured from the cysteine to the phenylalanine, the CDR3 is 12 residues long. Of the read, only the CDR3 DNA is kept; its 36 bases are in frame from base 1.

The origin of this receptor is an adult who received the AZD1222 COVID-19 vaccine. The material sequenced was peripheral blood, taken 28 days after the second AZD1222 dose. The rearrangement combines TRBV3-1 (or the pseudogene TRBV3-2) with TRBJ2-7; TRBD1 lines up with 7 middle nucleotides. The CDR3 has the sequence CASSQYRGEQYF. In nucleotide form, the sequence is TGTGCCAGCAGCCAGTACAGGGGCGAGCAGTACTTC.